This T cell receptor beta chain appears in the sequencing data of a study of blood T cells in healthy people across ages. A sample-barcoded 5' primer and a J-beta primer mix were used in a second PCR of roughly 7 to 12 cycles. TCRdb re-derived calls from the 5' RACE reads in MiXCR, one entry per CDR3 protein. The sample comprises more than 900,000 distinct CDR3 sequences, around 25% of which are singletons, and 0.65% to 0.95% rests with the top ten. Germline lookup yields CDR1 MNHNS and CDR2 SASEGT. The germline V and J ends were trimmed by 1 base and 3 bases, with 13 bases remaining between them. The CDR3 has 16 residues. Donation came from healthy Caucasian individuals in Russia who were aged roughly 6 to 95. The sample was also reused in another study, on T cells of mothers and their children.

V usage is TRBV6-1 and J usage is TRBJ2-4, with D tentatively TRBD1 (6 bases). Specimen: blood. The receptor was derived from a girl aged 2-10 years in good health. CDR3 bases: TGTGCCAGCAGTGAAGAGTGGGGGCTAGTCAAAAACATTCAGTACTTC. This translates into CASSEEWGLVKNIQYF.